The clone carrying this T cell receptor (beta chain) was counted at least ten times. Its target is unknown. Looked up from germline, CDR1 is MNHNS and CDR2 is SASEGT. The CDR3 loop spans 12 amino acids. Germline trimming cut 4 bases from V and 5 bases from J; bases unmatched to any gene: 2. The data belong to a study of Graves' ophthalmopathy and Graves' hyperthyroidism. Study conclusions and caveats: Built on 13 signatures, a model told ophthalmopathy apart from stable hyperthyroidism with 85% to 90% sensitivity and roughly 80% specificity.

Amplification of TCR beta CDR3 regions used RNA transcripts. The first-round RT-PCR employed HTBI primers together with the Qiagen OneStep RT-PCR kit. A multiplex PCR was then performed as the second round. One entry per CDR3 protein, called by TCRdb with MiXCR from the multiplex PCR reads. Of under 350,000 distinct CDR3 sequences listed, 15% to 20% were seen once; the top ten hold 9% to 15%. The TCR sequence derives from an adult man with Graves' ophthalmopathy. The J gene is TRBJ2-7, the V gene TRBV6-1, with 7 nucleotides matching TRBD2. The sample consisted of peripheral blood. The CDR3 coding sequence is TGTGCCAGCAGTGCGGGAGGCGACGAGCAGTACTTC. Residues: CASSAGGDEQYF.